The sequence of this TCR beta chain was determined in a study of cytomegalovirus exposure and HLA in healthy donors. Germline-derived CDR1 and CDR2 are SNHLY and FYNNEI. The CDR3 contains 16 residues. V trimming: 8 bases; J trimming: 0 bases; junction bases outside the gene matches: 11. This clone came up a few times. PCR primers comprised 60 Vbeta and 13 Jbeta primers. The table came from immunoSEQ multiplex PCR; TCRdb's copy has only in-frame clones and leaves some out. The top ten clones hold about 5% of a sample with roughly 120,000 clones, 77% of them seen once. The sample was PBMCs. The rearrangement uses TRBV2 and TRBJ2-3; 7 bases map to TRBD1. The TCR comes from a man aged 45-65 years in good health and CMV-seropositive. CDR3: CASHRGDRASTDTQYF. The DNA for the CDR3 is TGTGCCAGCCACCGGGGTGACAGGGCTAGCACAGATACGCAGTATTTT.